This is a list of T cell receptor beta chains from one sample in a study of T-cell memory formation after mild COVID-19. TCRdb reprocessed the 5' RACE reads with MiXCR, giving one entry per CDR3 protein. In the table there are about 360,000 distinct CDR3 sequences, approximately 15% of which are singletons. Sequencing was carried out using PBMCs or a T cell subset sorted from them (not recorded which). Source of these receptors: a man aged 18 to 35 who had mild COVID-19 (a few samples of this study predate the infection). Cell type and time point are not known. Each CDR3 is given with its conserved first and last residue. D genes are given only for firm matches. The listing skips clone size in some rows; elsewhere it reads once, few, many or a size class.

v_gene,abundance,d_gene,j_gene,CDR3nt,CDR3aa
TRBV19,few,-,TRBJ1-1,TGTGCCAGTAGTTTCCCTCCGATGAACACTGAAGCTTTCTTT,CASSFPPMNTEAFF
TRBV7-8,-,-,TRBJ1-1,TGTGCCAGCAGCTTAGCGCTGACGGTGGTGAACACTGAAGCTTTCTTT,CASSLALTVVNTEAFF
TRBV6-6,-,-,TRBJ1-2,TGTGCCAGCAGTTATCAGGACTATGGCTACACCTTC,CASSYQDYGYTF
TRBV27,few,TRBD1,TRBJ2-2,TGTGCCAGCAGTTCGAAATCCCCGGGACAGAGGACCGGGGAGCTGTTTTTT,CASSSKSPGQRTGELFF
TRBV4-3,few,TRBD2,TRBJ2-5,TGCGCCAGCAGCCAAGTCTTAAGCGGGGAGTACCAAGAGACCCAGTACTTC,CASSQVLSGEYQETQYF
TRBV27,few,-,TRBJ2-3,TGTGCCAGCAGTTACATTGGGCGGGGAGGCACAGATACGCAGTATTTT,CASSYIGRGGTDTQYF
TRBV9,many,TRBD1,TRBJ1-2,TGTGCCAGCAGCCTACAGGGGCTCGGCTACACCTTC,CASSLQGLGYTF
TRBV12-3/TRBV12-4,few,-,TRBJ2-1,TGTGCCACCCGGCTGGGGAGAGTCTACAATGAGCAGTTCTTC,CATRLGRVYNEQFF
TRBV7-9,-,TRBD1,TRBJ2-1,TGTGCCAGCAGCGCCGTGGGACAGTACAATGAGCAGTTCTTC,CASSAVGQYNEQFF
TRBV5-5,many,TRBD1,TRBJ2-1,TGTGCCAGCAGCCTTACTTGGACAGGGGGCAATGAGCAGTTCTTC,CASSLTWTGGNEQFF
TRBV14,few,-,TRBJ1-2,TGTGCCAGCAGCCAAGAAATGGGACGACCTGGCGGCTACACCTTC,CASSQEMGRPGGYTF
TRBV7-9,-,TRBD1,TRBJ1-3,TGTGCCAGCAGCCAAACAGGGGAATATGGAAACACCATATATTTT,CASSQTGEYGNTIYF
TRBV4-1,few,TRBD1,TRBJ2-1,TGCGCCAGCAGCCAGCCCTGGACAGGGGGCTACAATGAGCAGTTCTTC,CASSQPWTGGYNEQFF
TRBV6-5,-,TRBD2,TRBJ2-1,TGTGCCAGCAGTTACGTCGGGGGGGTCAATGAGCAGTTCTTC,CASSYVGGVNEQFF
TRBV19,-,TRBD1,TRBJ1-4,TGTGCCACTAAGGACAGGGCGGTTACCGCAACTAATGAAAAACTGTTTTTT,CATKDRAVTATNEKLFF
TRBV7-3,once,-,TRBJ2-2,TGTGCCAGCAGCTTACGAGGGGGACGGAACACCGGGGAGCTGTTTTTT,CASSLRGGRNTGELFF
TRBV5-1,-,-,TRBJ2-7,TGCGACAGCAGCTTCGAATCTTCCGGCGAGCAGTACTTC,CDSSFESSGEQYF
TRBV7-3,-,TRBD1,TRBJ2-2,TGTGCCAGCAGCTTAAGACAGGGGGAAACCGGGGAGCTGTTTTTT,CASSLRQGETGELFF
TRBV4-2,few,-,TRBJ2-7,TGTGCCAGCAGCCCTGGGACGGGAATTGAGCAGTACTTC,CASSPGTGIEQYF
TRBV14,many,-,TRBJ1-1,TGTGCCAGCAGCCCAAGAGGGGTGAACACTGAAGCTTTCTTT,CASSPRGVNTEAFF
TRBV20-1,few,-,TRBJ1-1,TGCAGTGCCGTTGGGGGAGGGACTGAAGCTTTCTTT,CSAVGGGTEAFF
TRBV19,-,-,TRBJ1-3,TGTGCCAGTACCGCGGTGGCGAGTGGAAACACCATATATTTT,CASTAVASGNTIYF
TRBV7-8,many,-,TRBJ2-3,TGTGCCAGCAAACTATTAGGGGTTAATACGCAGTATTTT,CASKLLGVNTQYF
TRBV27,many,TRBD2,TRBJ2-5,TGTGCCAGCAGTATCTCCGGGACTAGCGGGGGGGAGACCCAGTACTTC,CASSISGTSGGETQYF
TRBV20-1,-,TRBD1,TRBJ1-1,TGCAGTGCTAGCCAGGGACAGGCGGTGGACACTGAAGCTTTCTTT,CSASQGQAVDTEAFF
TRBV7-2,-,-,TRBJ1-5,TGTGCCAGCAGCTTAGTTGGGGGGGCCGATCAGCCCCAGCATTTT,CASSLVGGADQPQHF
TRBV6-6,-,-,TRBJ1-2,TGTGCCAGCAGTTACTTGATCCGCGGCTACACCTTC,CASSYLIRGYTF
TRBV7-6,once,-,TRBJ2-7,TGTGCCAGCAGCTTATTTGGTCCGGGCTACGAGCAGTACTTC,CASSLFGPGYEQYF
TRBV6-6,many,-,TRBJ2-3,TGTGCCAGCAGTTTCACCCGCCCCCCAGATACGCAGTATTTT,CASSFTRPPDTQYF
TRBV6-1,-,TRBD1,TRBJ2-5,TGTGCCAGCACCCTTCTCCGGGACAGCGGCGGAGAGACCCAGTACTTC,CASTLLRDSGGETQYF
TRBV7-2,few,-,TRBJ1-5,TGTGCCAGCAGCTCGTATCGGGGGGGAAATCAGCCCCAGCATTTT,CASSSYRGGNQPQHF
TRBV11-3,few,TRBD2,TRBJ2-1,TGTGCCAGCAGCTTAGCAGCGGGGGGTAGGTATGAGCAGTTCTTC,CASSLAAGGRYEQFF
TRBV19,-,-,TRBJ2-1,TGTGCCAGTAGTATGGGAGGGGGCGACTACAATGAGCAGTTCTTC,CASSMGGGDYNEQFF
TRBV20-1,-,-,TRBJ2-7,TGCAGTGCGACCGGGCCAACCTACGAGCAGTACTTC,CSATGPTYEQYF
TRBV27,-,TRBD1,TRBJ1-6,TGTGCCAGCGGTGTAGGGACAGGGAGTTCACCCCTCCACTTT,CASGVGTGSSPLHF
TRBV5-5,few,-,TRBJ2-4,TGTGCCAGCAGCGTGTGGTGGGACACCAAAAACATTCAGTACTTC,CASSVWWDTKNIQYF
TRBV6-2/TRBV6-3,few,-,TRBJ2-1,TGTGCCAGCAGCAAATTATCGGGAGCCTACAATGAGCAGTTCTTC,CASSKLSGAYNEQFF
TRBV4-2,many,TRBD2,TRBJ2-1,TGTGCCAGCAGCCGGACTAGCGGGGGGCAAGCAGGAAATGAGCAGTTCTTC,CASSRTSGGQAGNEQFF
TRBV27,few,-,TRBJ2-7,TGTGCCAGCAGTTTGAGGGTGAGGTACGAGCAGTACTTC,CASSLRVRYEQYF
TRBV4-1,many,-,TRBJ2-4,TGCGCCAGCAGCCAGTGGAAGGCCAAAAACATTCAGTACTTC,CASSQWKAKNIQYF
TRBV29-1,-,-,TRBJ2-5,TGCAGCGTTGGTGGAGTGTGGGAGACCCAGTACTTC,CSVGGVWETQYF
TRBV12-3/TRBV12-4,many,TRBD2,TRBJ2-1,TGTGCCAGCAGAAAGTGGACTAGCGGGGGCCGTTATGATAATGAGCAGTTCTTC,CASRKWTSGGRYDNEQFF
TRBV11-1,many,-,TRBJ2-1,TGTGCCAGCAGCCCCCCTGTAGGGGCCCCATACGAGCAGTTCTTC,CASSPPVGAPYEQFF